This T cell receptor (beta chain) comes out of a study of cytomegalovirus exposure and HLA in healthy donors. Study observations and caveats: Some 150 TCR beta chains were listed as cytomegalovirus-associated. In an earlier analysis, productive rearrangement rates for most beta V segments clustered near 87% or 30%.

V dropped 5 bases and J dropped 0 bases, with 13 bases sitting between them. CDR1 and CDR2 from the germline V gene are SGHAT and FQNNGV. The CDR3 is 15 residues long. The PCR employed 60 Vbeta primers together with 13 Jbeta primers. This table comes from immunoSEQ multiplex PCR, and its TCRdb copy is limited to in-frame clones, with some not included. This table holds around 200,000 clones, 75% to 90% found once. A word on this clone: Antigen specificity is unknown.

V and J are TRBV11-2 and TRBJ1-1; the D is unclear. Sequences were obtained from PBMCs. The sequence derives from a woman aged 25 to 45 in good health and CMV-seronegative. The CDR3 is CASSPRAIVNTEAFF. The CDR3 DNA is TGTGCCAGCAGCCCTCGTGCGATAGTGAACACTGAAGCTTTCTTT.